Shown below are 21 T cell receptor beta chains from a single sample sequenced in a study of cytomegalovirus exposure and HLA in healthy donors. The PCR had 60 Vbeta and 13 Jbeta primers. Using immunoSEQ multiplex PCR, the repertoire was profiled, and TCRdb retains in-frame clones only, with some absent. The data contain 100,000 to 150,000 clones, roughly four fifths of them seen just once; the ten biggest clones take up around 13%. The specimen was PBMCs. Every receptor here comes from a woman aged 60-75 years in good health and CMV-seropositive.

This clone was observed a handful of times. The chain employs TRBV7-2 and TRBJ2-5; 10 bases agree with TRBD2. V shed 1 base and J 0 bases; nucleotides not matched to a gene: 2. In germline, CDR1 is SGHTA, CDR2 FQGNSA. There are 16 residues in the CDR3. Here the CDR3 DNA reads TGTGCCAGCAGCTTAGGACTAGCGGGTTACCAAGAGACCCAGTACTTC. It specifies CASSLGLAGYQETQYF.

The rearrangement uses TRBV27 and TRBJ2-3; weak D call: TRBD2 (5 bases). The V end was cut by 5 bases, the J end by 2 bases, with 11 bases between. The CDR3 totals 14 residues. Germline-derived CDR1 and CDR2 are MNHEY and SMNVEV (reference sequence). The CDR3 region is CASSLRVTTDTQYF. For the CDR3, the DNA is TGTGCCAGCAGTCTGAGGGTAACCACAGATACGCAGTATTTT.

CDR3 bases: TGTGCCAGCAGTTCCACAGGGTCTGGAAACACCATATATTTT. Its protein product is CASSSTGSGNTIYF. This chain uses TRBV27 with TRBJ1-3; tentative D call: TRBD1 (6 bases). The CDR3 sequence is 14 residues long. Germline values: CDR1 MNHEY, CDR2 SMNVEV (reference sequence). V lost 4 bases and J lost 1, with 8 bases in between.

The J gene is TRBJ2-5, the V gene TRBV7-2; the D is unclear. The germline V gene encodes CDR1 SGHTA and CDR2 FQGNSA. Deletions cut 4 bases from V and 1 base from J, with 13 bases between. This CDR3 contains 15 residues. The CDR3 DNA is TGTGCCAGCAGCTCGTGGGCTGCCCTCCAAGAGACCCAGTACTTC. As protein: CASSSWAALQETQYF.

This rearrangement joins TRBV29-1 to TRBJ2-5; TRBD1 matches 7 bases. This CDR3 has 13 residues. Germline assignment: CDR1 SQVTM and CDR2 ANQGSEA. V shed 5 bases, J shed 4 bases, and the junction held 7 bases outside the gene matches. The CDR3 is CSVPTGVRETQYF. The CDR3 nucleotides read TGCAGCGTTCCTACAGGGGTAAGAGAGACCCAGTACTTC.

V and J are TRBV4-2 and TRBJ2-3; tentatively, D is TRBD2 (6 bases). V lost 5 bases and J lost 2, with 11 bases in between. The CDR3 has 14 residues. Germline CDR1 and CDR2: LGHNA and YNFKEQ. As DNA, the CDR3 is TGTGCCAGCAGCAGACTAGGAAACACAGATACGCAGTATTTT. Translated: CASSRLGNTDTQYF.

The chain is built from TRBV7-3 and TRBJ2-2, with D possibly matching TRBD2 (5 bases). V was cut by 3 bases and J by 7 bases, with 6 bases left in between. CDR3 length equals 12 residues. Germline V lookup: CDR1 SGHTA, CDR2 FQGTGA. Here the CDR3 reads CASSLGSGELFF. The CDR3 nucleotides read TGTGCCAGCAGCTTGGGGAGCGGGGAGCTGTTTTTT.

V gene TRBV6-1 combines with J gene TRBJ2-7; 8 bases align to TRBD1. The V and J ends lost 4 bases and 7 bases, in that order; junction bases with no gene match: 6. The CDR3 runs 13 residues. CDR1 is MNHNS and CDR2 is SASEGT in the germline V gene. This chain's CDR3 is CASSAQGAGEQYF. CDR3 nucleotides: TGTGCCAGCAGTGCTCAGGGGGCGGGTGAGCAGTACTTC.

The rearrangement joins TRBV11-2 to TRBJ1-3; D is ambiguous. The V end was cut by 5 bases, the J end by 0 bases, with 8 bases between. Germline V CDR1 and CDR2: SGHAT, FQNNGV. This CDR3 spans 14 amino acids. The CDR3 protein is CASSPRLSGNTIYF. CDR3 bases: TGTGCCAGCAGCCCGCGCCTCTCTGGAAACACCATATATTTT.

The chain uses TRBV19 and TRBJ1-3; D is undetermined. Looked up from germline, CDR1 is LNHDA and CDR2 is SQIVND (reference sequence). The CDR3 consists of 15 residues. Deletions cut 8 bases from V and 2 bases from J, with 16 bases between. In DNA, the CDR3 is TGTGCCAGTGGGCGGGCGGTTAGCCCTGGAAACACCATATATTTT. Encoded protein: CASGRAVSPGNTIYF.

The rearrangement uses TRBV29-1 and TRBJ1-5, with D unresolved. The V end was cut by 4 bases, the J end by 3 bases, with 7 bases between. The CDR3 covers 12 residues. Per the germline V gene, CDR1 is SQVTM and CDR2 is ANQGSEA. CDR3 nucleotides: TGCAGCGTTGCACAGCTCAATCAGCCCCAGCATTTT. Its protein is CSVAQLNQPQHF.

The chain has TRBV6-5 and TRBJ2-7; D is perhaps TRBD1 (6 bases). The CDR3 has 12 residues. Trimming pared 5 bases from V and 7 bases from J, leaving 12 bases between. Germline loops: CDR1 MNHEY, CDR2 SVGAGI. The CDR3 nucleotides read TGTGCCAGCAGTGAGTTGACAGGAGAGCAGTACTTC. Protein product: CASSELTGEQYF.

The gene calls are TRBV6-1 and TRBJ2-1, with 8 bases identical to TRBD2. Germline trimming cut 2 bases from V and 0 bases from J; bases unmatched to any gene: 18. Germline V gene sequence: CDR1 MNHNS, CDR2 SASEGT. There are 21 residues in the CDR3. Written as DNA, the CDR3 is TGTGCCAGCAGTGAAAGGGGGGAGGTAGCGGGAACACGGTACTCCTACAATGAGCAGTTCTTC. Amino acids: CASSERGEVAGTRYSYNEQFF.

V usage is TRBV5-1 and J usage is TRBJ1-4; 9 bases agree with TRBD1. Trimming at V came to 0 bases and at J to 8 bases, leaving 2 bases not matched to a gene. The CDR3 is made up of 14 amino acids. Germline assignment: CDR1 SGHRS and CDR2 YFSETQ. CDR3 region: CASSLGTGVEKLFF. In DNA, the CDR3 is TGCGCCAGCAGCTTGGGGACAGGGGTAGAAAAACTGTTTTTT.

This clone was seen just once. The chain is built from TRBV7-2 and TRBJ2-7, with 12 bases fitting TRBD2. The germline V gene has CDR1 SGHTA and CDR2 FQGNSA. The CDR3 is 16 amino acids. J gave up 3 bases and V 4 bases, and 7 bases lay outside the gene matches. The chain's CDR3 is CASSSLAGGRGYEQYF. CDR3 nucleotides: TGTGCCAGCAGCTCTCTAGCGGGAGGGCGGGGCTACGAGCAGTACTTC.

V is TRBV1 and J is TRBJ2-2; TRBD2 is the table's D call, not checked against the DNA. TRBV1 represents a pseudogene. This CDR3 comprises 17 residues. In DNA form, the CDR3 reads TGCACCAGCAGTACTGACGGGTCCCCCTATAACACCGGGGAGCTGTTTTTT. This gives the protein CTSSTDGSPYNTGELFF.

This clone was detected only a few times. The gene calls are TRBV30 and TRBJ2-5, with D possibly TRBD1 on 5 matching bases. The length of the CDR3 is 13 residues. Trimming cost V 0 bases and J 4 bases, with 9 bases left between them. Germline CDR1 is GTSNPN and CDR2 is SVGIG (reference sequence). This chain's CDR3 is CAWSVLGPETQYF. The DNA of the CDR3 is TGTGCCTGGAGTGTACTGGGGCCAGAGACCCAGTACTTC.

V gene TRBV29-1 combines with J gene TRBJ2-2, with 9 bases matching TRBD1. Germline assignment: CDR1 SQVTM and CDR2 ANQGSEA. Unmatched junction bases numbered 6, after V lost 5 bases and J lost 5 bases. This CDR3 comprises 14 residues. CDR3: CSVSRTGDTGELFF. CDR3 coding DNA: TGCAGCGTTTCAAGGACAGGGGATACCGGGGAGCTGTTTTTT.

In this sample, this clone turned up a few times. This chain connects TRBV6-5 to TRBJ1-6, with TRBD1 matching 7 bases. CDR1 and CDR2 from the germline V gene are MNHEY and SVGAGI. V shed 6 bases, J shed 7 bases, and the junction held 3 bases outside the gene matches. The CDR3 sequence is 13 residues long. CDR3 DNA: TGTGCCAGCAGAGGGACAGAGAATTCACCCCTCCACTTT. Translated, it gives CASRGTENSPLHF.

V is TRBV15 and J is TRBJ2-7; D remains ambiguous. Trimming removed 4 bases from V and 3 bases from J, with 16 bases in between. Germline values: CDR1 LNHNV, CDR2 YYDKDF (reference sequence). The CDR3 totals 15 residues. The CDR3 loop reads CATSMSVRVGYEQYF. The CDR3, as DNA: TGTGCCACCAGCATGTCAGTACGGGTAGGCTACGAGCAGTACTTC.

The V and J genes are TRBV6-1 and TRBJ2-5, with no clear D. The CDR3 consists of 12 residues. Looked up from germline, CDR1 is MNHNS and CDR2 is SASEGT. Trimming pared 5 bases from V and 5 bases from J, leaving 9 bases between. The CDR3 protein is CASSTLKETQYF. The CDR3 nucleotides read TGTGCCAGCAGTACCCTAAAGGAGACCCAGTACTTC.